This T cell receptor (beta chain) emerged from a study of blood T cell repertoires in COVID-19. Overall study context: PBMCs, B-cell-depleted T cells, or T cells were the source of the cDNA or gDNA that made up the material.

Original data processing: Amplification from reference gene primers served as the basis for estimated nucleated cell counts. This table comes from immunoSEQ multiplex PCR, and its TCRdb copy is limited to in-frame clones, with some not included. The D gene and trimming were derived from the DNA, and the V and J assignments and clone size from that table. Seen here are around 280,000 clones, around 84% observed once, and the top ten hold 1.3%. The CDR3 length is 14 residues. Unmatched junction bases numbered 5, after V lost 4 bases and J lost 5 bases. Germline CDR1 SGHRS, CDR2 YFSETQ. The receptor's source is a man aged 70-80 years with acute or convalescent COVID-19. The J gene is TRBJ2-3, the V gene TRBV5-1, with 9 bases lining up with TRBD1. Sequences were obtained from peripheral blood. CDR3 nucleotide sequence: TGCGCCAGCAGCCCGGACAGGGGCGAAGATACGCAGTATTTT. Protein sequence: CASSPDRGEDTQYF.